Below, 8 T cell receptor beta chains from the same sample are listed, as sequenced in a study of tumor-infiltrating lymphocytes in primary liver carcinoma. TCR beta cDNA was prepared out of 450 to 500 ng total RNA by means of a constant-region primer. ARM-PCR, slightly modified, supplied the TCR beta libraries through three nested multiplex PCR rounds. Amplification in the first two PCR rounds was performed using TRBV1-TRBV30 forward primers and a C-beta reverse primer for approximately 10 cycles each. Via MiXCR, TCRdb re-called the multiplex PCR reads, giving one row per CDR3 protein. Among roughly 120,000 distinct CDR3 sequences listed, around two thirds were seen once. Scientists recovered RNA and DNA together from around 18-30 mg of unsorted bulk tissue. Sequenced material: liver tumor tissue from sampling region 1. Specified subset: tumor region T1, superior pole. These receptors originate from a woman aged 55 to 70 with primary liver carcinoma and hepatitis B virus infection.

For this clonotype: This is likely a read error, given that the CDR3 carries no conserved phenylalanine or tryptophan at its end. The chain links TRBV11-3 to TRBJ2-3; 8 positions agree with TRBD2. The CDR3 loop spans 14 amino acids. Germline V CDR1 and CDR2: SGHNT, YENEEA. In DNA, the CDR3 is TGTGCCTGCAGCTTCAGGACTAGCACAGACACGCAGTATTAT. Protein product: CACSFRTSTDTQYY.

V usage is TRBV10-2 and J usage is TRBJ2-1; TRBD2 agrees at 7 bases. The CDR3 sequence is 15 residues long. Germline loops: CDR1 WSHSY, CDR2 SAAADI. The J segment lost 8 bases and the V segment lost 0 bases, leaving 7 bases of the junction unmatched. The CDR3 reads CASSESRLAADEQFF. CDR3 sequence (DNA): TGCGCCAGCAGTGAGTCGAGGCTAGCGGCAGATGAGCAGTTCTTC.

Many counts were recorded for this clonotype. V is TRBV6-5 and J is TRBJ2-7; the match to TRBD1 covers 8 bases. The CDR3 is made up of 14 amino acids. Germline CDR1 MNHEY, CDR2 SVGAGI. The V segment lost 6 bases and the J segment 2 bases; nucleotides outside the gene matches: 6. CDR3 in amino acids: CASSQTGVTYEQYF. CDR3 nucleotide sequence: TGTGCCAGCAGCCAGACAGGGGTAACCTACGAGCAGTACTTC.

As regards this clonotype: A read error may explain this, as a much larger clone is one base away. The rearrangement links TRBV29-1 to TRBJ2-1; 9 bases align to TRBD1. The V gene end was trimmed by 1 base and the J gene end by 10 bases; junction bases not matched to a gene: 20. The CDR3 sequence is 18 residues long. Germline V CDR1 and CDR2: SQVTM, ANQGSEA. The CDR3: CSVEAEGFSDRGMGEQFF. The CDR3 DNA is TGCAGCGTTGAAGCGGAGGGGTTTTCGGACAGGGGAATGGGGGAGCAGTTCTTC.

As to this clonotype: A much larger clonotype is one base distant, so this may be a read error. This chain uses TRBV29-1 with TRBJ1-2; D not certain. This CDR3 is built from 12 residues. Germline V lookup: CDR1 SQVTM, CDR2 ANQGSEA. V lost 5 bases, J lost 8 bases, and 15 bases lay in between. The CDR3 DNA sequence: TGCAGCGTTCCTACCTGTGTAGGGGGCTACACCTTC. Translating it yields CSVPTCVGGYTF.

This clonotype was detected once. The conserved final phenylalanine or tryptophan is absent from the CDR3, which likely points to a read error. The gene calls are TRBV4-1 and TRBJ2-3; D remains unclear. Germline V lookup: CDR1 MGHRA, CDR2 YSYEKL. This CDR3 has 15 amino acids. The chain's CDR3 is CASSQSGARTDMQYN. The CDR3 DNA follows: TGCGCCAGCAGCCAAAGTGGAGCCCGCACAGATATGCAGTATAAT.

The rearrangement uses TRBV28 and TRBJ2-3; no clear D gene. The V and J ends lost 5 bases and 6 bases respectively, with 9 bases between them. CDR3 size: 12 residues. Germline assignment: CDR1 MDHEN and CDR2 SYDVKM. In DNA form, the CDR3 reads TGTGCCAGCAGTCCCATGAGGGATACGCAGTATTTT. It translates to CASSPMRDTQYF.

On this clonotype: At one end the junction does not follow the germline gene, possibly because of a read error. The chain employs TRBV11-2 and TRBJ2-7; 9 bases line up with TRBD2. In germline, CDR1 is SGHAT, CDR2 FQNNGV. This CDR3 is built from 17 residues. CDR3 residues: CASSSDSLAGLSCEQYF. The CDR3 coding sequence is TGTGCCAGCAGCTCCGATTCACTAGCGGGTCTCTCCTGCGAGCAGTACTTC.